The sequence of this TCR beta chain was determined in a study of lymphopenia after photon versus proton radiotherapy. Study findings and constraints: Only patients who died were analyzed for survival; proton advantage is unproven.

Worth noting for this clone: What it binds is not known.

Using immunoSEQ multiplex PCR, the repertoire was profiled, and TCRdb retains in-frame clones only, with some absent. Of about 20,000 clones in the sample, around four fifths are singletons; the top ten hold over 2.5%. The V end lost 3 bases, the J end lost 5 bases, and 10 bases lay between the germline ends. The germline CDR1 and CDR2 sequences are SGHAT and FQNNGV. The CDR3 loop spans 13 amino acids. The source is a woman between 45 and 65 years old with pancreatic cancer. V is TRBV11-2 and J is TRBJ1-2, with D possibly TRBD1 on 5 matching bases. The specimen comprised peripheral blood, sampled from a patient treated with photon-based radiotherapy. CDR3 sequence (DNA): TGTGCCAGCAGCTTTAAGGACACATATGGCTACACCTTC. Its translation: CASSFKDTYGYTF.